The T cell receptor beta chain under discussion was sequenced for a study of CD8 T cells in ankylosing spondylitis. Overall study findings and caveats: Within ankylosing spondylitis blood, a TCR beta motif made up of eight highly homologous variants appeared to be characteristic.

V was pared by 1 base and J by 6 bases, with 9 bases between. The CDR3 loop spans 13 amino acids. The sample holds many counts of this clonotype. Its antigen is as yet unknown. Construction of TCR beta libraries was performed using quantitative 5'-RACE with molecular barcodes. MiXCR, applied by TCRdb to the 5' RACE reads, yields one record per CDR3 protein. The table lists approximately 100,000 distinct CDR3 sequences, about 8.3% of them singletons. The sequence was obtained from a male donor with ankylosing spondylitis or in good health (not recorded which). This sequence joins TRBV12-3 or TRBV12-4 and TRBJ1-1; D is undetermined. Material: blood, either unsorted or a sorted T cell fraction (not recorded which). The chain's CDR3 is CASSLVAGAEAFF. CDR3 sequence (DNA): TGTGCCAGCAGTTTAGTCGCGGGCGCTGAAGCTTTCTTT.